The 23 T cell receptor beta chains below all came from one sample that was sequenced in a study of blood T cell repertoires in COVID-19. Here immunoSEQ multiplex PCR was the method, and the copy in TCRdb shows in-frame clones only, minus some. The data show 300,000 to 400,000 clones, approximately 90% seen once. What was sequenced was PBMCs or T cells enriched from blood (not recorded which). Receptors were obtained from a man aged 18 to 29 who had recovered from COVID-19.

This chain links TRBV19 with TRBJ2-7; 12 nucleotides line up with TRBD1. The CDR3 covers 17 residues. V trimming: 5 bases; J trimming: 3 bases; junction bases outside the gene matches: 11. Germline V gene lookup returns CDR1 LNHDA and CDR2 SQIVND (reference sequence). CDR3 region: CASSAGSGTGGNYEQYF. The DNA of the CDR3 is TGTGCCAGTAGTGCTGGGTCAGGGACAGGGGGCAACTACGAGCAGTACTTC.

The J gene is TRBJ2-5, the V gene TRBV5-4, with 7 bases identical to TRBD2. This CDR3 is built from 17 residues. CDR1 and CDR2 (germline): SGHNT, YYREEE (reference sequence). The V and J ends lost 2 bases and 1 base, in that order; junction bases with no gene match: 11. This chain's CDR3 is CASSLNWGGPTQETQYF. The CDR3 DNA reads TGTGCCAGCAGCTTAAATTGGGGAGGGCCCACCCAAGAGACCCAGTACTTC.

The V call is TRBV5-5, the J call TRBJ2-1; D gene unclear. Germline CDR1 is SGHKS and CDR2 is YYEKEE (reference sequence). Trimming took 0 bases from V and 8 from J, leaving 9 bases between them. This CDR3 region has 13 residues. The CDR3 spells CASSLVPGYEQFF. CDR3 DNA sequence: TGTGCCAGCAGCTTGGTTCCCGGGTATGAGCAGTTCTTC.

The chain couples TRBV29-1 to TRBJ2-2, with 7 bases matching TRBD1. The CDR3 runs to 12 residues. V was clipped by 5 bases and J by 7 bases; unmatched bases: 4. The germline V gene encodes CDR1 SQVTM and CDR2 ANQGSEA. The CDR3 region has the DNA TGCAGCGTTACAGGGGCGATCGGGGAGCTGTTTTTT. Its translation: CSVTGAIGELFF.

CDR3 amino acids: CASKDRAGAVGEQYF. The CDR3 nucleotides are TGTGCCAGTAAGGACCGGGCAGGGGCAGTCGGCGAGCAGTACTTC. The chain is built from TRBV19 and TRBJ2-7, with D tentatively TRBD1 (6 bases). The CDR3 extends over 15 amino acids. V was clipped by 7 bases and J by 6 bases, with 22 bases between them. CDR1 is LNHDA and CDR2 is SQIVND in the germline V gene (reference sequence). Based on the CDR3 plus reference TRBV19 and TRBJ2-7, the full variable domain is DGGITQSPKYLFRKEGQNVTLSCEQNLNHDAMYWYRQDPGQGLRLIYYSQIVNDFQKGDIAEGYSVSREKKESFPLTVTSAQKNPTAFYLCASKDRAGAVGEQYFGPGTRLTVT.

This clone is a singleton in its sample. This CDR3 is CASSLARGYTF. CDR3 nucleotides: TGTGCCAGCAGCTTAGCGCGTGGCTACACCTTC. The rearrangement links TRBV7-2 to TRBJ1-2; no definite D call. The CDR3 loop spans 11 amino acids. Germline CDR1 and CDR2: SGHTA and FQGNSA. V was clipped by 0 bases and J by 7 bases, with 3 bases between them.

V and J are TRBV11-2 and TRBJ1-3, with a tentative D call TRBD1 (5 bases). CDR3 size: 18 residues. V was clipped by 2 bases and J by 0 bases, with 17 bases between them. CDR1 and CDR2 from the germline V gene are SGHAT and FQNNGV. The chain's CDR3 is CASSLLGGGTYSGNTIYF. CDR3 in DNA: TGTGCCAGCAGCTTATTGGGGGGAGGGACCTACTCTGGAAACACCATATATTTT.

The chain links TRBV19 to TRBJ1-6; 8 bases line up with TRBD1. Germline V gives CDR1 LNHDA, CDR2 SQIVND (reference sequence). The V gene end was trimmed by 5 bases and the J gene end by 10 bases; junction bases not matched to a gene: 10. The CDR3 is 15 residues long. The DNA of the CDR3 is TGTGCCAGTAGTCCGACGGACAGGGTCCCCTCACCCCTCCACTTT. Amino acid sequence: CASSPTDRVPSPLHF.

This rearrangement joins TRBV7-8 to TRBJ2-2; the match to TRBD1 covers 8 bases. V dropped 5 bases and J dropped 7; count of bases not matched to a gene: 6. This CDR3 contains 14 residues. The germline V gene encodes CDR1 SGHVS and CDR2 FQNEAQ. In nucleotides, the CDR3 is TGTGCCAGCAGCCTCCAGGGGGCAGGCGGGGAGCTGTTTTTT. It is translated as CASSLQGAGGELFF.

The chain couples TRBV7-7 to TRBJ2-7; 16 bases are a match to TRBD2. CDR1 SSHAT and CDR2 FNYEAQ come from the germline V gene (reference sequence). The CDR3 has 18 residues. With 3 bases clipped from V and 5 bases from J, the junction kept 10 bases outside the gene matches. CDR3 protein: CASSFPGLAGGDVNEQYF. The CDR3 DNA sequence: TGTGCCAGCAGCTTTCCGGGACTAGCGGGAGGGGACGTGAACGAGCAGTACTTC.

The chain uses TRBV6-5 and TRBJ1-3; perhaps TRBD1 as D (5 bases). This CDR3 is 14 amino acids long. The V gene's germline CDR1 is MNHEY and CDR2 SVGAGI. Trimming took 5 bases from V and 3 from J, leaving 11 bases between them. CDR3 amino acids: CASSKTQGGNTIYF. Here the CDR3 DNA reads TGTGCCAGCAGTAAGACCCAGGGTGGAAACACCATATATTTT.

The chain joins TRBV7-2 to TRBJ1-1; perhaps TRBD1 as D (6 bases). Per the germline V gene, CDR1 is SGHTA and CDR2 is FQGNSA. Trimming took off 6 bases at V and 1 base at J, with 12 bases between the two ends. This CDR3 contains 14 residues. The CDR3 region has the DNA TGTGCCAGCAGGCTACAGGGTTCGAACACTGAAGCTTTCTTT. Translation: CASRLQGSNTEAFF.

This chain uses TRBV6-2 or TRBV6-3 with TRBJ2-1; D is undetermined. Per the germline V gene, CDR1 is MNHEY and CDR2 is SVGEGT. The CDR3 extends over 13 amino acids. Trimming pared 6 bases from V and 9 bases from J, leaving 15 bases between. The DNA for the CDR3 is TGTGCCAGCAGCCCGGGCGAAACCCGTGAGCAGTTCTTC. This sequence encodes CASSPGETREQFF.

The J gene is TRBJ2-7, the V gene TRBV19, with a possible D match to TRBD1 (6 bases). Trimming removed 3 bases at V and 3 bases at J, with 15 bases between. The germline gives CDR1 LNHDA, CDR2 SQIVND (reference sequence). This CDR3 contains 15 residues. CDR3 coding DNA: TGTGCCAGTAGTATTGGGGGCCCCCCAAACTACGAGCAGTACTTC. This sequence encodes CASSIGGPPNYEQYF.

The rearrangement joins TRBV27 to TRBJ2-7; 13 bases are a match to TRBD2. Germline CDR1 MNHEY, CDR2 SMNVEV (reference sequence). Losses at the gene ends were 4 bases for V and 6 bases for J; bases not matched to a gene: 9. The CDR3 covers 16 residues. This chain's CDR3 is CASSSPRLAGGGEQYF. CDR3 nucleotides: TGTGCCAGCAGTTCCCCCCGACTAGCGGGAGGCGGCGAGCAGTACTTC.

The chain is built from TRBV7-2 and TRBJ1-1; D possibly corresponds to TRBD1 (5 bases). V was cut by 4 bases and J by 0 bases, with 12 bases left in between. The length of the CDR3 is 15 residues. Germline CDR1 is SGHTA and CDR2 is FQGNSA. In DNA form, the CDR3 reads TGTGCCAGCAGCTCGTCGGGACTCATGAACACTGAAGCTTTCTTT. Protein product: CASSSSGLMNTEAFF. Based on the CDR3 plus reference TRBV7-2 and TRBJ1-1, the full variable domain is GAGVSQSPSNKVTEKGKDVELRCDPISGHTALYWYRQSLGQGLEFLIYFQGNSAPDKSGLPSDRFSAERTGGSVSTLTIQRTQQEDSAVYLCASSSSGLMNTEAFFGQGTRLTVV.

The chain couples TRBV4-2 to TRBJ2-1; 14 nucleotides match TRBD2. Trimming cost V 1 base and J 5 bases; bases outside gene matches: 7. The germline gives CDR1 LGHNA, CDR2 YNFKEQ. This CDR3 contains 18 residues. The CDR3 region is CASSQVPGTSGSHNEQFF. CDR3 bases: TGTGCCAGCAGCCAAGTACCCGGGACTAGCGGGAGTCACAATGAGCAGTTCTTC.

In DNA form, the CDR3 reads TGCGCCAGCAGCCTGAGGGTACTTAGAAACACCATATATTTT. This gives the protein CASSLRVLRNTIYF. V gene TRBV4-1 combines with J gene TRBJ1-3; no reliable D call. Germline values: CDR1 MGHRA, CDR2 YSYEKL. With 4 bases removed from V and 5 bases from J, the gap between germline ends came to 12 bases. This CDR3 region has 14 residues.

The V call is TRBV7-9, the J call TRBJ1-4; a weak D match, TRBD1 (5 bases). V was trimmed by 3 bases and J by 4 bases, leaving 15 bases between them. The CDR3 loop spans 16 amino acids. Germline V gene lookup returns CDR1 SEHNR and CDR2 FQNEAQ (reference sequence). The CDR3 region is CASSFGAGRDNEKLFF. CDR3 nucleotide sequence: TGTGCCAGCAGCTTTGGAGCGGGGCGAGATAATGAAAAACTGTTTTTT.

V is TRBV30 and J is TRBJ2-1, with 9 bases matching TRBD2. Per germline, CDR1 GTSNPN and CDR2 SVGIG (reference sequence). The CDR3 is 16 amino acids. V dropped 3 bases and J dropped 4; count of bases not matched to a gene: 10. The CDR3 here is CAWSPPGTSWYNEQFF. CDR3 nucleotides: TGTGCCTGGAGCCCCCCCGGGACTAGCTGGTACAATGAGCAGTTCTTC. Using reference TRBV30 and TRBJ2-1 for the parts outside the CDR3, the full variable domain is SQTIHQWPATLVQPVGSPLSLECTVEGTSNPNLYWYRQAAGRGLQLLFYSVGIGQISSEVPQNLSASRPQDRQFILSSKKLLLSDSGFYLCAWSPPGTSWYNEQFFGPGTRLTVL.

In this sample, this clone turned up a few times. This CDR3 is CASRADRVAYEQYF. CDR3 DNA sequence: TGTGCCAGCAGGGCGGACAGGGTAGCGTACGAGCAGTACTTC. The V gene is TRBV6-5, the J gene TRBJ2-7; 8 bases match TRBD1. With 6 bases clipped from V and 4 bases from J, the junction kept 8 bases outside the gene matches. In germline, CDR1 is MNHEY, CDR2 SVGAGI. The CDR3 spans 14 residues.

The chain joins TRBV14 to TRBJ1-2; TRBD1 agrees at 9 bases. The CDR3 has 13 residues. The V gene end was trimmed by 4 bases and the J gene end by 7 bases; junction bases not matched to a gene: 4. Per the germline V gene, CDR1 is SGHDN and CDR2 is FVKESK. CDR3: CASSPQGAVGYTF. In DNA, the CDR3 is TGTGCCAGCAGCCCACAGGGGGCGGTTGGCTACACCTTC.

This chain links TRBV7-2 with TRBJ2-2; tentatively, D is TRBD1 (7 bases). Per germline, CDR1 SGHTA and CDR2 FQGNSA. Trimming left V 3 bases short and J 6 bases short, with 11 bases between. This CDR3 has 14 amino acids. This chain's CDR3 is CASSFTGEAGELFF. In nucleotides, the CDR3 is TGTGCCAGCAGCTTTACAGGGGAGGCCGGGGAGCTGTTTTTT.